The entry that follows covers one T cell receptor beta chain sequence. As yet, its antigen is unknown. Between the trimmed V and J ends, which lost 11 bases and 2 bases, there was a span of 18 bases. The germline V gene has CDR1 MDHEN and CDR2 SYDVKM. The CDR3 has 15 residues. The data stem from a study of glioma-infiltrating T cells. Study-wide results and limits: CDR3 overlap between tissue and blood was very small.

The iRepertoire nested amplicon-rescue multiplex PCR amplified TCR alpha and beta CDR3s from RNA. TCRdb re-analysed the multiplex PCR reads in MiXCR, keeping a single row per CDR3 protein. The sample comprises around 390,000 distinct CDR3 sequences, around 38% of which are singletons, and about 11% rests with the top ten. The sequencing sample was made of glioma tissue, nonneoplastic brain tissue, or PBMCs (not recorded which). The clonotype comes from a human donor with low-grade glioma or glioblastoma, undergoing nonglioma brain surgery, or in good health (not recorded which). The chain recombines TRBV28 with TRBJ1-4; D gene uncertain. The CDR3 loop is CARIYSPGTNEKLFF. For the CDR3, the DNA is TGTGCCCGCATATACAGCCCCGGGACTAATGAAAAACTGTTTTTT.